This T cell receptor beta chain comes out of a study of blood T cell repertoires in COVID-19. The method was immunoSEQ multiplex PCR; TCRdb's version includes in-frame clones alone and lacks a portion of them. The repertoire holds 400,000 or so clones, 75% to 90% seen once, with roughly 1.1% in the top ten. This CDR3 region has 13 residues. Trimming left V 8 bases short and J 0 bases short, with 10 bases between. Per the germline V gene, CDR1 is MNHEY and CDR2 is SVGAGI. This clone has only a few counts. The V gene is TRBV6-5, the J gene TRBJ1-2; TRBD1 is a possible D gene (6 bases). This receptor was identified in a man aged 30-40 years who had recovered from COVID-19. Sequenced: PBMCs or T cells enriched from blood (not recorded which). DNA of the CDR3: TGTGCCAGCGGGACACCAGCTAACTATGGCTACACCTTC. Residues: CASGTPANYGYTF.